This T cell receptor beta chain emerged from a study of T-cell reconstitution after alpha-beta-depleted transplantation in children. Whole-study findings and limits: Several hundred rapidly expanded clones from non-depleted graft cells reportedly supplied alpha-beta T cells about two months post-transplant.

About this clonotype itself: Antigen: not known.

TCRbeta library preparation incorporated unique molecular identifiers. TCRdb redid the calling of the PCR reads with MiXCR, one entry per CDR3 protein. The sample yields 400,000 to 450,000 distinct CDR3 sequences, roughly 44% seen once. Per the germline V gene, CDR1 is SEHNR and CDR2 is FQNEAQ (reference sequence). V was pared by 5 bases and J by 2 bases, with 4 bases of the junction left unmatched. The CDR3 has 15 amino acids. The sample consisted of PBMCs, taken before TCRalphabeta/CD19-depleted stem cell transplant. The chain employs TRBV7-9 and TRBJ2-3, with 10 bases matching TRBD2. The sequence was obtained from a girl aged 2 to 10 with aplastic anemia, due to receive a stem cell transplant. The chain's CDR3 is CASSMTSGFTDTQYF. CDR3 coding DNA: TGTGCCAGCAGCATGACTAGCGGGTTCACAGATACGCAGTATTTT.